This TCR beta chain was identified during a study of blood T cell repertoires in COVID-19. The wider study: Material from acute and convalescent COVID-19 was sourced from the United States, Italy and Spain.

Germline-derived CDR1 and CDR2 are SQVTM and ANQGSEA. There are 12 residues in the CDR3. Trimming removed 1 base from V and 4 bases from J, with 7 bases in between. The assay was immunoSEQ multiplex PCR, and TCRdb's table has in-frame clones only and misses some. This sample yields 210,000 or so clones, of which 83% are seen a single time; roughly 1.2% belongs to the top ten. The sample taken for sequencing was peripheral blood. The J gene is TRBJ1-2, the V gene TRBV29-1; no reliable D call. The TCR originated in a woman aged 25 to 39 with COVID-19, enrolled during active disease. CDR3 region: CSVEVRSYGYTF. The DNA for the CDR3 is TGCAGCGTTGAAGTTCGTTCCTATGGCTACACCTTC.